This T cell receptor (beta chain) was documented in a study of OX40 agonist ivuxolimab in advanced cancers. This CDR3 contains 15 residues. Germline V gene lookup returns CDR1 SGHTA and CDR2 FQGNSA. V shed 4 bases, J shed 3 bases, and the junction held 4 bases outside the gene matches. Generated by immunoSEQ multiplex PCR, the TCRdb table keeps only in-frame clones and is missing some. The sample includes roughly 70,000 clones, 80% to 90% of them seen just once. Source: CD4+ or CD8+ T cells sorted from blood, taken in a trial of the OX40 agonist ivuxolimab. This receptor was obtained from an adult with an advanced solid tumor such as melanoma, head and neck, liver or kidney cancer. This chain links TRBV7-2 with TRBJ2-2, with 8 positions matching TRBD1. The CDR3, as DNA: TGTGCCAGCAGCTCCAGGGGGCGCGACACCGGGGAGCTGTTTTTT. Encoded protein: CASSSRGRDTGELFF. The variable domain in full, with the rest retrieved from reference TRBV7-2 and TRBJ2-2, is GAGVSQSPSNKVTEKGKDVELRCDPISGHTALYWYRQSLGQGLEFLIYFQGNSAPDKSGLPSDRFSAERTGGSVSTLTIQRTQQEDSAVYLCASSSRGRDTGELFFGEGSRLTVL.